This TCR beta chain was obtained from a study of long-term antiretroviral therapy in people with HIV. Study observations and caveats: Pre-ART expanded TRB clones stayed dominant throughout, though often decreasing after ART.

The sample holds a few counts of this clone. No antigen is known for it. Per the germline V gene, CDR1 is SGHAT and CDR2 is FQDESV (reference sequence). The V gene lost 5 bases and the J gene lost 10 bases, with 12 bases spanning the gap. CDR3 size: 12 residues. Researchers report immunoSEQ v3.0 was run at survey level. Profiled with immunoSEQ multiplex PCR; TCRdb holds only in-frame clones, not every one. The repertoire consists of about 35,000 clones, with under 85% occurring once and the leading ten covering around 3%. This chain joins TRBV11-1 and TRBJ1-5; no definite D call. This specimen consisted of unsorted PBMCs, obtained 3 years after starting antiretroviral therapy. The TCR comes from a man aged 45-60 years with HIV. Here the CDR3 DNA reads TGTGCCAGCAGCCATCCGAAGGGACCCCAGCATTTT. It is translated as CASSHPKGPQHF. The variable domain in full, completed from reference TRBV11-1 and TRBJ1-5, reads EAEVAQSPRYKITEKSQAVAFWCDPISGHATLYWYRQILGQGPELLVQFQDESVVDDSQLPKDRFSAERLKGVDSTLKIQPAELGDSAMYLCASSHPKGPQHFGDGTRLSIL.